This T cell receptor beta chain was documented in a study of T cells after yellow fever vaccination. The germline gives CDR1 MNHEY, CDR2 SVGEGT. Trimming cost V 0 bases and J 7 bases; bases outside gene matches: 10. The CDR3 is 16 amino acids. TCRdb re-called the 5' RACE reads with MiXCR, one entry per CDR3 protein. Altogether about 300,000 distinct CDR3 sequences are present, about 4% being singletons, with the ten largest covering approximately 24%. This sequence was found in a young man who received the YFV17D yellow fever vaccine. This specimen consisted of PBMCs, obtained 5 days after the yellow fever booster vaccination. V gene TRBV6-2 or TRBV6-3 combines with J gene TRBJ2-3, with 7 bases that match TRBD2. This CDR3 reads CASSYSPREGRYTQYF. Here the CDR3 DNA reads TGTGCCAGCAGTTACTCCCCCAGGGAGGGTCGTTATACGCAGTATTTT.